This TCR beta chain was sequenced in a study of T cell responses to AZD1222 COVID-19 vaccine. Using immunoSEQ multiplex PCR, the repertoire was profiled, and TCRdb retains in-frame clones only, with some absent. The table records approximately 100,000 clones, over 75% of them present only once. This CDR3 contains 17 residues. Trimming pared 0 bases from V and 7 bases from J, leaving 21 bases between. Germline CDR1 and CDR2: SEHNR and FQNEAQ (reference sequence). Study results and caveats: Seropositive AZD1222 recipients at baseline numbered only five or six. Increases in Spike-specific TCR breadth and depth were seen after two AZD1222 doses.

With regard to this clone: Its antigen is not identified.

The source was peripheral blood, collected on day 0 of AZD1222 vaccination. This sequence was found in an adult in good health. The chain has TRBV7-9 and TRBJ1-1; D not certain. The CDR3 DNA follows: TGTGCCAGCAGCTTAGCTCCGTTTGCCAGCTGGGGTAGTGAAGCTTTCTTT. Translated: CASSLAPFASWGSEAFF.